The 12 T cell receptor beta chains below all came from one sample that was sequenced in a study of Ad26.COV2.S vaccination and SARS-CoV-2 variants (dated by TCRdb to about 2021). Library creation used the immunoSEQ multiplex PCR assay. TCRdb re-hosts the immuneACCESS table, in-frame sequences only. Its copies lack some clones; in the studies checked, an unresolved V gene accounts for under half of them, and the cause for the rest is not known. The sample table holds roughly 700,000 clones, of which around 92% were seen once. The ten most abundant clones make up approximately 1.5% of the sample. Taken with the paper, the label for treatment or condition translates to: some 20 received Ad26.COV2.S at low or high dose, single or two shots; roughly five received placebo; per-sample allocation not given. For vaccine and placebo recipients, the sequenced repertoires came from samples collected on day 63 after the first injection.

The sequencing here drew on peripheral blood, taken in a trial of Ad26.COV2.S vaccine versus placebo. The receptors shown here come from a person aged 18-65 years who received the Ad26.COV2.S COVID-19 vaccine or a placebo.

The CDR3 region is CASSLRTSETQYF. CDR3 DNA: TGTGCCAGCAGCTTACGGACATCGGAGACCCAGTACTTC. The chain couples TRBV7-9 to TRBJ2-5, with a weak D call TRBD1 (5 bases). The CDR3 runs to 13 residues. V was pared by 2 bases and J by 5 bases, with 9 bases between. Per the germline V gene, CDR1 is SEHNR and CDR2 is FQNEAQ (reference sequence).

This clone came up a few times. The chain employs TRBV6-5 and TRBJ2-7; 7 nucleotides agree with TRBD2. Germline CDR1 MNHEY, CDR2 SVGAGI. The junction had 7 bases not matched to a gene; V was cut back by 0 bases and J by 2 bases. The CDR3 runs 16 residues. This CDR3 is CASSYSITGGTYEQYF. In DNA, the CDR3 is TGTGCCAGCAGTTACTCGATCACGGGGGGAACCTACGAGCAGTACTTC.

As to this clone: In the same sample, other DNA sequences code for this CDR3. The CDR3 protein is CASSYSVGGEQFF. The CDR3 nucleotides read TGTGCCAGCAGTTACTCGGTAGGGGGTGAGCAGTTCTTC. The chain uses TRBV6-5 and TRBJ2-1, with D possibly being TRBD1 (6 bases). This CDR3 contains 13 residues. Trimming stripped 0 bases from V and 9 bases from J, with 9 bases between. Looked up from germline, CDR1 is MNHEY and CDR2 is SVGAGI.

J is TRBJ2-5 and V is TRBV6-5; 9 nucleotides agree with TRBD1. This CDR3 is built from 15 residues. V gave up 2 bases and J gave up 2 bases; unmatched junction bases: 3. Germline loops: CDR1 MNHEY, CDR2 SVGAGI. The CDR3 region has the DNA TGTGCCAGCAGTTACGCCGGGACAGGGCAAGAGACCCAGTACTTC. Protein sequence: CASSYAGTGQETQYF.

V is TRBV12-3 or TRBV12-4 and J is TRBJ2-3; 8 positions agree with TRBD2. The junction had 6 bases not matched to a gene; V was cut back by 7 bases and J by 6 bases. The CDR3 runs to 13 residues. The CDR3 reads CASMLAGPDTQYF. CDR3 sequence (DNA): TGTGCCAGCATGCTAGCGGGCCCTGATACGCAGTATTTT.

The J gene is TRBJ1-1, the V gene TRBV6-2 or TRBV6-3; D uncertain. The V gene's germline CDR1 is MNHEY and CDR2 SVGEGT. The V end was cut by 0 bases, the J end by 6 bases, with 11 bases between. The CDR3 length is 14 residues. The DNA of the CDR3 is TGTGCCAGCAGTTACTCTGCCCAGCCCGCTGAAGCTTTCTTT. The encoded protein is CASSYSAQPAEAFF.

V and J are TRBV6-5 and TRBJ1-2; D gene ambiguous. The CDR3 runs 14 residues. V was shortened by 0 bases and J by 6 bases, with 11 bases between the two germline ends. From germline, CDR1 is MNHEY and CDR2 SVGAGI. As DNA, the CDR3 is TGTGCCAGCAGTTACTCGATGGGGAATCATGGCTACACCTTC. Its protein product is CASSYSMGNHGYTF.

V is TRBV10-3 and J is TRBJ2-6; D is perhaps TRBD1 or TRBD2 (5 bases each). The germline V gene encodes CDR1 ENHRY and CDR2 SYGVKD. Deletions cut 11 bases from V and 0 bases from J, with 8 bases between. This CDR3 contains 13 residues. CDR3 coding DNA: TGTGCCGCAGGGACCTCTGGGGCCAACGTCCTGACTTTC. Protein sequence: CAAGTSGANVLTF.

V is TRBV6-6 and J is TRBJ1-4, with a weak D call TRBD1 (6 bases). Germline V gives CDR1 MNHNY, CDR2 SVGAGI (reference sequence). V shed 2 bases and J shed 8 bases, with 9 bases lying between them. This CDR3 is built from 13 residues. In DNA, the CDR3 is TGTGCCAGCAGTTACGCAGGGGCGGAAAAACTGTTTTTT. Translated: CASSYAGAEKLFF.

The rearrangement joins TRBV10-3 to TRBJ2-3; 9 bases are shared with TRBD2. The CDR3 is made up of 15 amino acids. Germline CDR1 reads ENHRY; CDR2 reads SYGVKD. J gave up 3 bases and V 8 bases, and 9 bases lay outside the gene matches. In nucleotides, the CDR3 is TGTGCCATCTCCGGGACTAGCATAAAGACAGATACGCAGTATTTT. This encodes CAISGTSIKTDTQYF.

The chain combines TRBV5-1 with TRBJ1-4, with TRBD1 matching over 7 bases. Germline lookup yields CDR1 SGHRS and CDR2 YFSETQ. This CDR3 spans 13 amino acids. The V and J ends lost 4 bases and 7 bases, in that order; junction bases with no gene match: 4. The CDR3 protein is CASSQGEGEKLFF. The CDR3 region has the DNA TGCGCCAGCAGCCAGGGGGAAGGTGAAAAACTGTTTTTT.

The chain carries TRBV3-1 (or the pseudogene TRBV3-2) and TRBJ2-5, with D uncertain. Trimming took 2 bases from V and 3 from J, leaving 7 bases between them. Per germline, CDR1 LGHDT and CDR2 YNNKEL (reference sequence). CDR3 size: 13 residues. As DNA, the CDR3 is TGTGCCAGCAGCCAAAGTCCCAAAGAGACCCAGTACTTC. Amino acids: CASSQSPKETQYF.